Following are 19 T cell receptor beta chains from one sample sequenced in a study of T cells in localized non-small cell lung cancer. Using immunoSEQ multiplex PCR, the repertoire was profiled, and TCRdb retains in-frame clones only, with some absent. This sample carries fewer than 100,000 clones, roughly 87% of them seen once, and the ten largest clones take around 16%. The source material was peripheral blood, sampled before any cancer treatment. These receptors were obtained from a man between 40 and 70 years old with stage I squamous cell lung carcinoma.

V and J are TRBV7-2 and TRBJ1-2; TRBD1 matches 7 bases. The CDR3 has 14 amino acids. Germline CDR1 SGHTA, CDR2 FQGNSA. V gave up 3 bases and J gave up 3 bases; unmatched junction bases: 4. The CDR3 region is CASSFLQGHYGYTF. DNA for the CDR3: TGTGCCAGCAGCTTTTTACAGGGGCACTATGGCTACACCTTC.

This clone has more than one count but fewer than ten. The chain recombines TRBV29-1 with TRBJ1-1, with a weak D call TRBD1 (5 bases). Germline-derived CDR1 and CDR2 are SQVTM and ANQGSEA. The CDR3 extends over 14 amino acids. V lost 5 bases, J lost 1 base, and 14 bases lay in between. As DNA, the CDR3 is TGCAGCGTTTTCAGGGTTAGAGAGAACACTGAAGCTTTCTTT. This encodes CSVFRVRENTEAFF.

The chain employs TRBV5-4 and TRBJ2-5; 9 nucleotides align to TRBD2. CDR3 length equals 16 residues. CDR1 and CDR2 from the germline V gene are SGHNT and YYREEE (reference sequence). Unmatched junction bases numbered 13, after V lost 7 bases and J lost 3 bases. The CDR3: CASRRGSSGGEETQYF. CDR3 sequence (DNA): TGTGCCAGCCGCCGCGGGAGTAGCGGGGGCGAAGAGACCCAGTACTTC.

The chain recombines TRBV19 with TRBJ2-5; tentatively, D is TRBD1 or TRBD2 (5 bases each). Looked up from germline, CDR1 is LNHDA and CDR2 is SQIVND (reference sequence). CDR3 size: 14 residues. V shed 5 bases and J shed 3 bases, with 13 bases lying between them. DNA for the CDR3: TGTGCCAGTAGTGCAGGGACGAAGAAAGAGACCCAGTACTTC. It is translated as CASSAGTKKETQYF.

The chain joins TRBV5-1 to TRBJ1-5; a possible D gene is TRBD1 (6 bases). From germline, CDR1 is SGHRS and CDR2 YFSETQ. CDR3 length: 17 amino acids. V was cut by 0 bases and J by 2 bases, with 15 bases left in between. CDR3 DNA sequence: TGCGCCAGCAGCTTGGGTCCGGGGGCTAGGGGCAATCAGCCCCAGCATTTT. Translation gives CASSLGPGARGNQPQHF.

The sample holds a few counts of this clone. The rearrangement joins TRBV7-8 to TRBJ2-1; D is uncertain. Trimming left V 2 bases short and J 4 bases short, with 6 bases between. The germline gives CDR1 SGHVS, CDR2 FQNEAQ. The CDR3 spans 13 residues. CDR3 amino acids: CASSLYTYNEQFF. CDR3 nucleotides: TGTGCCAGCAGCTTATACACTTACAATGAGCAGTTCTTC.

The chain recombines TRBV6-5 with TRBJ2-7; no reliable D call. V was clipped by 6 bases and J by 2 bases, with 11 bases between them. The CDR3 consists of 13 residues. Germline V CDR1 and CDR2: MNHEY, SVGAGI. CDR3 in amino acids: CASSYRAPYEQYF. The CDR3 region has the DNA TGTGCCAGCAGCTACCGGGCTCCCTACGAGCAGTACTTC.

V usage is TRBV7-2 and J usage is TRBJ1-1; 8 nucleotides match TRBD1. The V gene end was trimmed by 3 bases and the J gene end by 1 base; junction bases not matched to a gene: 4. Looked up from germline, CDR1 is SGHTA and CDR2 is FQGNSA. CDR3 length equals 15 residues. CDR3 sequence: CASSFGTGWNTEAFF. In DNA form, the CDR3 reads TGTGCCAGCAGCTTCGGGACAGGTTGGAACACTGAAGCTTTCTTT.

The chain is built from TRBV12-1 and TRBJ1-5. TRBV12-1 is classified as a pseudogene. The CDR3 is made up of 12 amino acids. This CDR3 is CASTLTCQPQHF. The DNA of the CDR3 is TGTGCCAGCACCCTAACGTGTCAGCCCCAGCATTTT.

The DNA for the CDR3 is TGTGCCAGCAGCTTAGAAATCACTGACACTGAAGCTTTCTTT. Encoded protein: CASSLEITDTEAFF. The chain recombines TRBV11-2 with TRBJ1-1; D remains ambiguous. V was shortened by 0 bases and J by 3 bases, with 8 bases between the two germline ends. CDR3 size: 14 residues. Germline loops: CDR1 SGHAT, CDR2 FQNNGV.

This chain connects TRBV2 to TRBJ2-2; D not certain. This CDR3 contains 14 residues. The V gene lost 6 bases and the J gene lost 0 bases, with 8 bases spanning the gap. Germline V gene sequence: CDR1 SNHLY, CDR2 FYNNEI. The CDR3 region is CASSQVANTGELFF. The CDR3 coding sequence is TGTGCCAGCAGCCAAGTTGCGAACACCGGGGAGCTGTTTTTT.

The chain couples TRBV18 to TRBJ2-5; D gene ambiguous. V was shortened by 6 bases and J by 4 bases, with 6 bases between the two germline ends. The CDR3 sequence is 11 residues long. Germline V gene lookup returns CDR1 KGHSH and CDR2 LQKENI. CDR3 coding DNA: TGTGCCAGCTCGGCAAGAGAGACCCAGTACTTC. Its translation is CASSARETQYF.

The chain combines TRBV6-5 with TRBJ1-1; TRBD1 might be the D (5 bases). The CDR3 consists of 14 residues. Germline assignment: CDR1 MNHEY and CDR2 SVGAGI. Between the trimmed V and J ends, which lost 6 bases and 6 bases, there was a span of 17 bases. CDR3 sequence reads: CASSPTALRSEAFF. In DNA form, the CDR3 reads TGTGCCAGCAGCCCGACAGCACTCAGATCTGAAGCTTTCTTT.

The gene calls are TRBV5-1 and TRBJ1-5; 7 bases are a match to TRBD1. Losses at the gene ends were 5 bases for V and 3 bases for J; bases not matched to a gene: 5. CDR3 size: 14 residues. The V gene's germline CDR1 is SGHRS and CDR2 YFSETQ. CDR3 nucleotides: TGCGCCAGCAGAAGGGGGACAGACAATCAGCCCCAGCATTTT. It codes for CASRRGTDNQPQHF.

This clone was seen once. The V call is TRBV29-1, the J call TRBJ2-3; possible D gene TRBD2, 5 bases. With 3 bases removed from V and 3 bases from J, the gap between germline ends came to 10 bases. The CDR3 totals 13 residues. Germline lookup yields CDR1 SQVTM and CDR2 ANQGSEA. Written as DNA, the CDR3 is TGCAGCGTTGAGGGGTCGGGGACAGATACGCAGTATTTT. Residues: CSVEGSGTDTQYF.

The chain uses TRBV5-1 and TRBJ1-6; D may be TRBD1 (5 bases). The length of the CDR3 is 15 residues. The germline CDR1 and CDR2 sequences are SGHRS and YFSETQ. V was pared by 0 bases and J by 9 bases, with 13 bases between. DNA of the CDR3: TGCGCCAGCAGCTTGGAAGGGGTTAATAGTTCACCCCTCCACTTT. Amino acids: CASSLEGVNSSPLHF.

This chain joins TRBV2 and TRBJ1-6; no definite D call. With 7 bases removed from V and 6 bases from J, the gap between germline ends came to 13 bases. The CDR3 has 14 residues. CDR1 is SNHLY, CDR2 FYNNEI, per germline. CDR3 protein: CASNRIGRNSPLHF. The CDR3 DNA reads TGTGCCAGCAACCGAATCGGGCGTAATTCACCCCTCCACTTT.

Note on this clone: The sample carries other DNA sequences with the same CDR3. The genes are TRBV2 and TRBJ1-5; D is uncertain. Per germline, CDR1 SNHLY and CDR2 FYNNEI. The ends were cut back, 2 bases at V and 0 bases at J, with 8 bases in the middle. CDR3 size: 15 residues. The CDR3 DNA reads TGTGCCAGCAGTGAAAGGCGGGATAGCAATCAGCCCCAGCATTTT. It codes for CASSERRDSNQPQHF.

For this clone: This sample includes further DNA sequences coding for the same CDR3. The chain carries TRBV18 and TRBJ1-1; no clear D. Germline lookup yields CDR1 KGHSH and CDR2 LQKENI. The length of the CDR3 is 13 residues. V was trimmed by 3 bases and J by 2 bases, leaving 7 bases between them. Here the CDR3 reads CASSPTENTEAFF. The CDR3 coding sequence is TGTGCCAGCTCACCGACTGAAAACACTGAAGCTTTCTTT.